This TCR beta chain was recovered during a study of somatic mutations in cytotoxic T cells in rheumatoid arthritis. A word on this clone: Its specificity is unknown.

Overall study results and limits: Some patients, about an eighth of the roughly 65, had a largest CD8+ clone that exceeded 20% of CD8+ cells.

Using immunoSEQ multiplex PCR, the repertoire was profiled, and TCRdb retains in-frame clones only, with some absent. The data contain about 19,000 clones, 85% of them seen just once; the ten biggest clones take up approximately 6.9%. The CDR3 sequence is 12 residues long. Germline V gives CDR1 SEHNR, CDR2 FQNEAQ (reference sequence). The sample comprised CD8+ T cells sorted from blood. The rearrangement uses TRBV7-9 and TRBJ2-5, with D possibly TRBD1 on 6 matching bases. The DNA end favors TRBJ2-7, so the J call may be wrong. The TCR was taken from a woman aged 40 to 49 with rheumatoid arthritis. The CDR3, as DNA: TGTGCCAGCAGCTACACAGGGATCGAGCAGTACTTC. This gives the protein CASSYTGIEQYF.